The TCR beta chain under discussion was sequenced for a study of tumor-infiltrating T cells and Merkel cell polyomavirus (dated by TCRdb to about 2017). Describing the broader study: The study examined CD8+ T cells specific for the Merkel cell polyomavirus KLL epitope in Merkel cell carcinoma patients. Varying disease stages were represented at patient presentation, and patients were followed for a median of 2.7 years (range 1.1 to 6.0 years). The therapies patients received were varied and non-standardized, including chemotherapy, radiation and immunotherapies. TRB sequencing covered KLL-tetramer-sorted cells from blood or tumor-infiltrating lymphocytes in 14 to 15 samples, plus 12 matched whole-tumor samples. Most of the whole-tumor samples were roughly 25-micron curls sectioned from formalin-fixed, paraffin-embedded tissue blocks. Across the study, one tumor sample was obtained as a frozen nodal tumor digest and one as a flash-frozen core biopsy of a metastasis. Here is what the overall study found, with its caveats: Significantly improved MCC-specific survival was associated with a higher intratumoral fraction of KLL-specific T cells (roughly 1.8-18% versus 0-0.14%). One limitation of the study is the small sample size (n of about eleven patients). A significant MCC-specific survival advantage (P = 0.0051) was associated with a greater number of unique KLL-specific clonotypes in tumors (roughly 5-120 vs 0-3). Because the study covered only a single viral epitope, T cells targeting other Merkel cell polyomavirus epitopes were not captured. KLL-specific TRB repertoires proved diverse and largely private: among hundreds of unique sequences, only one clonotype was public, and a couple of patients shared that clonotype.

On this clone: Its antigen is unknown. Base-call qualities are not available, and no considerably larger clone is one nucleotide away.

To prepare the library, the immunoSEQ multiplex PCR assay was applied. Genomic DNA extraction, TRB sequencing and normalization were performed by Adaptive Biotechnologies (Seattle, WA). In the authors' own workflow: Clonality was computed as one minus Shannon entropy of productive TRB sequences normalized by log2 of unique productive sequences. KLL-specific clonotypes in tumors were identified by matching TCRbeta CDR3 amino acid sequences with those from each patient's tetramer-sorted sample. Imported from immuneACCESS, the table was reduced by TCRdb to in-frame sequences with V and J called. These copies leave out some clones; in studies compared against another copy, an unresolved V gene accounts for under half, and the cause of the remainder is not known. V, J and clone size derive from that table, while D and trimming were established from the DNA sequence. The sample data list some 25,000 clones, and roughly 87% of these were observed just once. The leading ten clones occupy roughly 3% of the sample.

Robust positive staining for Merkel cell polyomavirus Large T antigen was observed by immunohistochemistry in the tumors of all patients. Some eleven Merkel cell carcinoma patients with robust KLL-tetramer+ populations, above 0.04% of CD8+ T cells, in blood and/or cultured TIL were included. All patients were identified as Caucasian, and a median age of roughly 61 years (range roughly 45 to 85 years) was recorded. Lymph node tumors were analyzed for patients with unknown primaries presenting with nodal disease, or where primary tissue was insufficient. CDR1 and CDR2 are read off the germline V gene as LGHNT and FRNRAP. The CDR3 runs 14 residues from the cysteine to the phenylalanine. CDR3 DNA is the only sequence kept; it has 42 bases, read in frame from the first base. Compared with germline, V lacks 7 bases and J lacks 6 bases; bases without a gene match: 9.

The specimen was lymph node tissue. The TCR comes from a man aged 50 or older with Merkel cell carcinoma. Recombination connected TRBV12-5 to TRBJ2-1, with 7 junctional bases fitting TRBD1. The CDR3 region: CASAPGTALNEQFF. In nucleotide form, the sequence is TGTGCTAGTGCTCCGGGGACAGCTCTCAATGAGCAGTTCTTC.